A selection of T cell receptor beta chains follows, all from one sample in a study of Ad26.COV2.S vaccination and SARS-CoV-2 variants. Profiling relied on immunoSEQ multiplex PCR, and the TCRdb table lists in-frame clones only, not all of them. The repertoire holds roughly 410,000 clones, with 83% as singletons. Sequenced here: peripheral blood, sampled in a trial of Ad26.COV2.S vaccine versus placebo. These receptors came from a person aged 18-65 years who received the Ad26.COV2.S COVID-19 vaccine or a placebo. The CDR3 runs from the conserved cysteine through the conserved F or W. D genes are given only for firm matches. Size is stated for part of the rows, as once, few or many counts, or as a class when the clone is expanded.

>.|15|TRBV3-1/TRBV3-2|.|TRBJ2-5
TGTGCCAGCAGCCCTGATGTAGGAGTTGGAGAGACCCAGTACTTC
CASSPDVGVGETQYF
>TRBD1|14|TRBV5-4|once|TRBJ1-1
TGTGCCAGCAGCTGGGGGACAGCGAACACTGAAGCTTTCTTT
CASSWGTANTEAFF
>.|13|TRBV4-1|.|TRBJ2-3
TGCGCCAGCAGGCCCGCGAGCACAGATACGCAGTATTTT
CASRPASTDTQYF
>.|16|TRBV5-4|.|TRBJ2-3
TGTGCCAGCAGCTTGACGGCTAGCGTTGGTACAGATACGCAGTATTTT
CASSLTASVGTDTQYF
>.|11|TRBV5-1|.|TRBJ2-5
TGCGCCAGCAGCTTGTCAGAGACCCAGTACTTC
CASSLSETQYF
>.|14|TRBV4-1|.|TRBJ1-2
TGCGCCAGCAGCCAAGGTACCACCTACTATGGCTACACCTTC
CASSQGTTYYGYTF
>.|13|TRBV18|.|TRBJ2-3
TGTGCCAGCTCACCACCATCTATAGATACGCAGTATTTT
CASSPPSIDTQYF
>.|12|TRBV5-1|.|TRBJ1-1
TGCGCCAGCAGCTTGGGGCACACTGAAGCTTTCTTT
CASSLGHTEAFF
>.|11|TRBV11-3|.|TRBJ2-7
TGTGCCAGCAGCCTCGCCCACGAGCAGTACTTC
CASSLAHEQYF
>.|14|TRBV5-1|few|TRBJ1-4
TGCGCCAGCAGGCGGGGGCAGGGCAATGAAAAACTGTTTTTT
CASRRGQGNEKLFF
>TRBD2|18|TRBV3-1/TRBV3-2|.|TRBJ2-7
TGTGCCAGCAGCCTCCACCCCGGGACTAGCGGGAGCTCCTACGAGCAGTACTTC
CASSLHPGTSGSSYEQYF
>.|14|TRBV6-6|.|TRBJ1-2
TGTGCCAGCAGCTCCCAACAGGAAAGCAATGGCTACACCTTC
CASSSQQESNGYTF
>TRBD1|17|TRBV18|.|TRBJ1-1
TGTGCCAGCTCGCCGCTACAGACAGGGAGCCCCAAAACTGAAGCTTTCTTT
CASSPLQTGSPKTEAFF
>.|13|TRBV19|few|TRBJ2-1
TGTGCCAGTAGTACAAGAACCTACAATGAGCAGTTCTTC
CASSTRTYNEQFF
>.|13|TRBV4-3|.|TRBJ2-7
TGCGCCAGCAGCCAAGATCGGCATCGGGAGCAGTACTTC
CASSQDRHREQYF
>.|12|TRBV11-3|.|TRBJ2-4
TGTGCCAGCAGCTCAGACGGAAACATTCAGTACTTC
CASSSDGNIQYF
>.|14|TRBV11-2|.|TRBJ2-7
TGTGCCAGCAGCTTAGTGACTGGGTCCTACGAGCAGTACTTC
CASSLVTGSYEQYF
>.|13|TRBV30|once|TRBJ1-2
TGTGCCCGATGGGACTCTGGGGGCTATGGCTACACCTTC
CARWDSGGYGYTF
>.|13|TRBV6-6|.|TRBJ2-7
TGTGCCAGCAGTATACAGGCCTCCTACGAGCAGTACTTC
CASSIQASYEQYF
>TRBD2|15|TRBV27|.|TRBJ2-7
TGTGCCAGCAGTTTCCAGACTAGCGGGTTCAACGAGCAGTACTTC
CASSFQTSGFNEQYF
>.|15|TRBV7-9|.|TRBJ2-3
TGTGCCAGCAGCTTAGGTGGGGGGCGGACAGATACGCAGTATTTT
CASSLGGGRTDTQYF
>.|15|TRBV3-1/TRBV3-2|few|TRBJ1-2
TGTGCCAGCAGCCGGCAGGACAGCCCAGACTATGGCTACACCTTC
CASSRQDSPDYGYTF
>TRBD1|17|TRBV19|.|TRBJ1-2
TGTGCCAGTAGTATAGATCAAGCCGGACAGGGGGAGGGCGGCTACACCTTC
CASSIDQAGQGEGGYTF
>.|15|TRBV7-9|.|TRBJ2-1
TGTGCCAGCAGCTTAGAAGTGACGGGGTGGGATGAGCAGTTCTTC
CASSLEVTGWDEQFF
>TRBD1|14|TRBV19|.|TRBJ2-2
TGTGCCAGTATGGACAGGGTTAACACCGGGGAGCTGTTTTTT
CASMDRVNTGELFF
>.|16|TRBV19|once|TRBJ1-5
TGTGCCAGTAGTATAGACAGCACCCCTGGGTATCAGCCCCAGCATTTT
CASSIDSTPGYQPQHF
>TRBD2|18|TRBV5-1|.|TRBJ2-1
TGCGCCAGGCCTAATGGGCGGGGGGATCTTAGCTCCTACAATGAGCAGTTCTTC
CARPNGRGDLSSYNEQFF
>TRBD2|14|TRBV11-1|.|TRBJ2-1
TGTGCCAGCAGCTTAGCGGGAGGGGCGGATGAGCAGTTCTTC
CASSLAGGADEQFF
>TRBD2|16|TRBV3-1/TRBV3-2|.|TRBJ2-1
TGTGCCAGCAGAATGGGACTAGCGGGTACCTACAATGAGCAGTTCTTC
CASRMGLAGTYNEQFF